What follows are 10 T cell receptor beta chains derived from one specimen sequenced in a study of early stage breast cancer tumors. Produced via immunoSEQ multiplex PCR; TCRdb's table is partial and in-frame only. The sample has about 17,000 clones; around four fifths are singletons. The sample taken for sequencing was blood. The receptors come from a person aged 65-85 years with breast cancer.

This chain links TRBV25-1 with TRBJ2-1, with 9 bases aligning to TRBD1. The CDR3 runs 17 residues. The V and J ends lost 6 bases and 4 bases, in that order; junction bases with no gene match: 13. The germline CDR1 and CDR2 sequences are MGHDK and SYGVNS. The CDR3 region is CASSPGLQGARYNEQFF. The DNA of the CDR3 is TGTGCCAGCAGCCCTGGGTTACAGGGGGCGCGGTACAATGAGCAGTTCTTC.

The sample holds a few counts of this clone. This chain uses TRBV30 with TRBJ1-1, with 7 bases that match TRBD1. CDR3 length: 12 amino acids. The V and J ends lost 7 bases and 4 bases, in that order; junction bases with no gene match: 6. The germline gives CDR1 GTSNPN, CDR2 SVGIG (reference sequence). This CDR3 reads CAYLAGGTEAFF. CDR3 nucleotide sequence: TGTGCCTACCTCGCAGGGGGCACTGAAGCTTTCTTT.

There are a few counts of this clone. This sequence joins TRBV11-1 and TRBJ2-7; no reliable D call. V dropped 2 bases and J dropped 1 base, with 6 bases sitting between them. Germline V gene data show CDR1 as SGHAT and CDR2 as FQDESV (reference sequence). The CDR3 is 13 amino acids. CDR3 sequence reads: CASSLTESYEQYF. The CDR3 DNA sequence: TGTGCCAGCAGCTTAACGGAGTCCTACGAGCAGTACTTC.

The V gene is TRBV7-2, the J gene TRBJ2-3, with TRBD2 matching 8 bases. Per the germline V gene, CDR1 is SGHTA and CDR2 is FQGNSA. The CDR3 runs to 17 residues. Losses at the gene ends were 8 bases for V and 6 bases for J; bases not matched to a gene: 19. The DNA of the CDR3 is TGTGCCAGCGGGGCCGGGACTAGGGGTTTTCGGGCTGATACGCAGTATTTT. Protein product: CASGAGTRGFRADTQYF.

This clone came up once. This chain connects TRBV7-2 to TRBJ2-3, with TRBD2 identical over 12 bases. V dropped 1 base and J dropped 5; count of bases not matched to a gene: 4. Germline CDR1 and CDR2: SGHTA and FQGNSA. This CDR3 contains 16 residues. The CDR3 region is CASSLGLAGDLDTQYF. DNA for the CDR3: TGTGCCAGCAGCTTAGGACTAGCGGGGGACCTAGATACGCAGTATTTT.

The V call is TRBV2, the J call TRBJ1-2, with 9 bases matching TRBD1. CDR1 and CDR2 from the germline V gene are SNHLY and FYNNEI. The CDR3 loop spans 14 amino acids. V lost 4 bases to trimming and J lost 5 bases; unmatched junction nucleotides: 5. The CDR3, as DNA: TGTGCCAGCAGTGGAGGGACAGGGAGGTATGGCTACACCTTC. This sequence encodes CASSGGTGRYGYTF.

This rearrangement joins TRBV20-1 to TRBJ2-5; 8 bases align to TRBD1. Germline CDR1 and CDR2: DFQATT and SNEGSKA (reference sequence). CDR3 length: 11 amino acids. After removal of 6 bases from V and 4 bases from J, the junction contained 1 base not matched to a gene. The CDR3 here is CSADRGETQYF. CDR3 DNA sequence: TGCAGTGCCGACAGGGGAGAGACCCAGTACTTC.

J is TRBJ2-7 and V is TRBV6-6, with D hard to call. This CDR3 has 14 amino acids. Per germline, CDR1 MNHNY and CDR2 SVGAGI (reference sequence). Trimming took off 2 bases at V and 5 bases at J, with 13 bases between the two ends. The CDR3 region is CASSYGQRSHEQYF. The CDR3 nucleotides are TGTGCCAGCAGTTACGGGCAACGGTCCCACGAGCAGTACTTC.

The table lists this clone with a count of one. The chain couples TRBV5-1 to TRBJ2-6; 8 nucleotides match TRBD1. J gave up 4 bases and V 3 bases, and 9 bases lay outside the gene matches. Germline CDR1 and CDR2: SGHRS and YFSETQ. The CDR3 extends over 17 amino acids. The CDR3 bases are TGCGCCAGCAGCTCGGGGACAGGCTACAGAGGGGCCAACGTCCTGACTTTC. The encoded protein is CASSSGTGYRGANVLTF.

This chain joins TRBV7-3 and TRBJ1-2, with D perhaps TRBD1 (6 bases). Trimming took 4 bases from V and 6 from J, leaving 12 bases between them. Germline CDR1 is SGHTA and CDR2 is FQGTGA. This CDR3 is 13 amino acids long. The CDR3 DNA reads TGTGCCAGCAGCTCGGGACAATTCAATGGCTACACCTTC. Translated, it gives CASSSGQFNGYTF.